The clone carrying this TCR beta chain was counted at least ten times. Its antigen is undetermined. The CDR3 loop spans 13 amino acids. V lost 6 bases and J 0 bases, leaving 9 bases between the germline ends. Germline V CDR1 and CDR2: SQVTM, ANQGSEA. As it was prepared, the TCRbeta library received unique molecular identifiers. TCRdb re-analysed the PCR reads in MiXCR, keeping a single row per CDR3 protein. The top ten clones hold around 7.6% of a sample with about 300,000 distinct CDR3 sequences, about 9.5% of them seen once. The data originate from a study of T-cell reconstitution after alpha-beta-depleted transplantation in children. Whole-study results and caveats: Where alpha-beta T cells came from about two months after transplant was reportedly several hundred expanded graft clones. When one year had passed after transplant, most T-cell counts and diversity came from newly produced T cells. TCRbeta diversity was high at day 60 in some patients (a result of surviving recipient T cells and thymic progenitors).

The sequence came from a boy under three years old with acute myeloid leukemia, due to receive a stem cell transplant. The sequences come from PBMCs, collected before TCRalphabeta/CD19-depleted stem cell transplant. The chain has TRBV29-1 and TRBJ1-3, with D unresolved. CDR3 DNA: TGCAGCGTCGCTGGACGCTCTGGAAACACCATATATTTT. As protein: CSVAGRSGNTIYF.